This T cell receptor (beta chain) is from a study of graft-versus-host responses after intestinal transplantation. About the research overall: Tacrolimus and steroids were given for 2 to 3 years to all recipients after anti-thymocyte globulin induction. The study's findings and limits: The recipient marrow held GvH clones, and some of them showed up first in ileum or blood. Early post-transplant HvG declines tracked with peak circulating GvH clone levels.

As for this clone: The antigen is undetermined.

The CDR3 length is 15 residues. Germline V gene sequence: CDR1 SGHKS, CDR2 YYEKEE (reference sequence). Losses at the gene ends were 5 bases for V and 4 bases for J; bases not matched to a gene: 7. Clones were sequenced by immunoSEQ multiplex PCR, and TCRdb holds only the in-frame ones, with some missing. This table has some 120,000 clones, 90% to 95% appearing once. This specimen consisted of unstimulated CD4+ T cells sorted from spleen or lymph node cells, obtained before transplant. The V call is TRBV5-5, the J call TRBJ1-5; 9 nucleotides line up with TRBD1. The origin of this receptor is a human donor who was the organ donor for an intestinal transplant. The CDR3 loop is CASSSGTGWNQPQHF. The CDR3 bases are TGTGCCAGCAGTTCAGGGACAGGGTGGAATCAGCCCCAGCATTTT. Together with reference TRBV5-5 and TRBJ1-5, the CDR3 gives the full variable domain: DAGVTQSPTHLIKTRGQQVTLRCSPISGHKSVSWYQQVLGQGPQFIFQYYEKEERGRGNFPDRFSARQFPNYSSELNVNALLLGDSALYLCASSSGTGWNQPQHFGDGTRLSIL.